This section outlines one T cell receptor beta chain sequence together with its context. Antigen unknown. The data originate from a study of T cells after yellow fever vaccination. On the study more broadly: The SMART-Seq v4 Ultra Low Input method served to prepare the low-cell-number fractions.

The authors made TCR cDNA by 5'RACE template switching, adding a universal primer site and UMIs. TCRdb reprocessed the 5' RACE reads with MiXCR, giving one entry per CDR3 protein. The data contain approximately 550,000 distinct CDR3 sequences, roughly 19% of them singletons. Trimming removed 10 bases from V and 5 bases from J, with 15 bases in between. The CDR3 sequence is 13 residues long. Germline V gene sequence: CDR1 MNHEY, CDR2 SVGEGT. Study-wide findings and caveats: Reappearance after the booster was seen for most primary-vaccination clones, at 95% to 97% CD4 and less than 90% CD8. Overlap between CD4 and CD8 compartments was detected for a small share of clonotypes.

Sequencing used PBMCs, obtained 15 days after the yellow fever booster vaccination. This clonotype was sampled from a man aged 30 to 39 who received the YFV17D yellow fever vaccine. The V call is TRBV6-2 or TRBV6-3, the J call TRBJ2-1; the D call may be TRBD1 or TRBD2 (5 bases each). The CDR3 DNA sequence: TGTGCCACCCACGGGACGACAAACAATGAGCAGTTCTTC. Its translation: CATHGTTNNEQFF.